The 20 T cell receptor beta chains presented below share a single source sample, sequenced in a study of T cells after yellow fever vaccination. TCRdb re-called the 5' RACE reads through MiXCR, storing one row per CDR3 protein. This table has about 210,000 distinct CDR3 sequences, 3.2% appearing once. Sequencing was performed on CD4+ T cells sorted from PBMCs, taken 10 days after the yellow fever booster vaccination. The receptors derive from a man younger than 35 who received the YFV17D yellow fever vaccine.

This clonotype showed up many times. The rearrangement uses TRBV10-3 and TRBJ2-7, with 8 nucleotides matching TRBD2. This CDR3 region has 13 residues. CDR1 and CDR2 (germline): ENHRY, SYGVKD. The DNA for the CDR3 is TGTGCTATCCGGGAGGGGGGCGAGTACGAGCAGTACTTC. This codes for CAIREGGEYEQYF.

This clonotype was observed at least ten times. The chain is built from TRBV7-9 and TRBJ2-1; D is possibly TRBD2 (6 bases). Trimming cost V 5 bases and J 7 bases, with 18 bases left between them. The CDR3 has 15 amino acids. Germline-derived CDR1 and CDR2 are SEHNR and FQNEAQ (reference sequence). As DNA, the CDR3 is TGTGCCAGCAGCGACCGCGGGACTTTTAAGAATGAGCAGTTCTTC. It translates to CASSDRGTFKNEQFF.

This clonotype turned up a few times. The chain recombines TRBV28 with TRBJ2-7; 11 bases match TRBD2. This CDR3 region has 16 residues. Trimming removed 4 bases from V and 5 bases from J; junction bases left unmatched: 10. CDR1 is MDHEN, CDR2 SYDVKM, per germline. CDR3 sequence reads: CASSSPASGGFHEQYV. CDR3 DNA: TGTGCCAGCAGTTCTCCGGCTAGCGGGGGGTTTCACGAGCAGTACGTC.

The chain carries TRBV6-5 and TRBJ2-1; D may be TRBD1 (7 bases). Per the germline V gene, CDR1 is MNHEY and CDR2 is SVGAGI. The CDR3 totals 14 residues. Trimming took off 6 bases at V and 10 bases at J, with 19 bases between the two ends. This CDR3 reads CASSGRQGGREQFF. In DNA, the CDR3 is TGTGCCAGCAGCGGTAGGCAGGGGGGAAGGGAGCAGTTCTTC.

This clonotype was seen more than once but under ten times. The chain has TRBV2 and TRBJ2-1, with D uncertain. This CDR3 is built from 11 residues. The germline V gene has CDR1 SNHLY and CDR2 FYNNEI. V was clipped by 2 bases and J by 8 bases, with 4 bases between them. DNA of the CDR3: TGTGCCAGCAGTGAATTCTATGAGCAGTTCTTC. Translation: CASSEFYEQFF.

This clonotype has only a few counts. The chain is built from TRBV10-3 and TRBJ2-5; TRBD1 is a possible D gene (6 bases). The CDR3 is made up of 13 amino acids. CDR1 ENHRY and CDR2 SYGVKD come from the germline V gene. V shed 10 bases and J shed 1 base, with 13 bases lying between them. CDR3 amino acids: CATTGSPQETQYF. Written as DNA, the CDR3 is TGTGCCACCACAGGGAGCCCCCAAGAGACCCAGTACTTC.

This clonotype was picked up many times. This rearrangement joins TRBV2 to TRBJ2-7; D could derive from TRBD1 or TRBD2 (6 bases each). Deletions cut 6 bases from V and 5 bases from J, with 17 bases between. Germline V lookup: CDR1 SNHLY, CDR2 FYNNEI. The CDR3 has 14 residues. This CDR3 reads CASRSERGRHEQYV. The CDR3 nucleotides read TGTGCCAGCAGGAGTGAACGGGGGCGACACGAGCAGTACGTC.

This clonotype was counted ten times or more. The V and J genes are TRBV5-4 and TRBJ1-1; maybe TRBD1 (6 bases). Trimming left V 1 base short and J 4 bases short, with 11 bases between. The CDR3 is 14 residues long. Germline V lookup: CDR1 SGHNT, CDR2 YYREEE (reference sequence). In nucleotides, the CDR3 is TGTGCCAGCAGCTTGTTGGGGGCGGGCACTGAAGCTTTCTTT. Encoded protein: CASSLLGAGTEAFF. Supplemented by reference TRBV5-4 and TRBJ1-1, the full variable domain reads ETGVTQSPTHLIKTRGQQVTLRCSSQSGHNTVSWYQQALGQGPQFIFQYYREEENGRGNFPPRFSGLQFPNYSSELNVNALELDDSALYLCASSLLGAGTEAFFGQGTRLTVV.

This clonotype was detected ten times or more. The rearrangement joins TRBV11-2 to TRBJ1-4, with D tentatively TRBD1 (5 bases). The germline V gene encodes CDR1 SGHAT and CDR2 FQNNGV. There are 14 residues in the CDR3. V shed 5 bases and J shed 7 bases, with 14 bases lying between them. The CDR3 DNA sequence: TGTGCCAGCAGCCAACAGGAATTTAGTGAAAAACTGTTTTTT. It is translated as CASSQQEFSEKLFF.

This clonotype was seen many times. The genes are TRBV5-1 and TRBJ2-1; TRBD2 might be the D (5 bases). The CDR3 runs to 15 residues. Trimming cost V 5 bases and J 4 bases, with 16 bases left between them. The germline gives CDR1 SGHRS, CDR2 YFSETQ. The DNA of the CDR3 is TGCGCCAGCAGAAGCGGATCCGTTGGGTACAATGAGCAGTTCTTC. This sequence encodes CASRSGSVGYNEQFF.

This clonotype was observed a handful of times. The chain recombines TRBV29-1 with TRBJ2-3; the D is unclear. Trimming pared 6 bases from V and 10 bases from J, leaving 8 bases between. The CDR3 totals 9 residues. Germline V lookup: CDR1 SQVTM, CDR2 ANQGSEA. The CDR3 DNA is TGCAGCGTCGATCAAGCGCAGTATTTT. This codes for CSVDQAQYF.

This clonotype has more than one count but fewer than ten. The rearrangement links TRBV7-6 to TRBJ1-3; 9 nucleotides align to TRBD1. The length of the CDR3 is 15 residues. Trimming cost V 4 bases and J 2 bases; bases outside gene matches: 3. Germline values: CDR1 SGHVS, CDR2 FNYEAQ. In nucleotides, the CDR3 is TGTGCCAGCAGCTCGGGGGACAGGGCTGGAAACACCATATATTTT. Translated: CASSSGDRAGNTIYF.

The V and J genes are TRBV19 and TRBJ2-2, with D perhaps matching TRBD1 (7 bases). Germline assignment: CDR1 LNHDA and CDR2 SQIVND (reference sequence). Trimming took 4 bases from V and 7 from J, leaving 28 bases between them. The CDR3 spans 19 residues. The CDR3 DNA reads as TGTGCCAGTAGTAAACTCCATGGCGGGACAGATCGGTTGGACGGGGAGCTGTTTTTT. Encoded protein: CASSKLHGGTDRLDGELFF.

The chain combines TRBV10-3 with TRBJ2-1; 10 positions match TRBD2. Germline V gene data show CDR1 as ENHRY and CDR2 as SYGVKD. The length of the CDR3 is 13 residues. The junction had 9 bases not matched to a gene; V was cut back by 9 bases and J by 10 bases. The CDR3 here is CAITSGGAWEQFF. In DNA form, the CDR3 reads TGTGCCATTACCAGCGGGGGGGCATGGGAGCAGTTCTTC.

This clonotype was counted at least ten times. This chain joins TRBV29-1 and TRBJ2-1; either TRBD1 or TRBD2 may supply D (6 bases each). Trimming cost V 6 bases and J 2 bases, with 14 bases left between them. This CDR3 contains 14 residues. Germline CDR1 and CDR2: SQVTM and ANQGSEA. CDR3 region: CSVTTGAAYNEQFF. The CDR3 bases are TGCAGCGTGACGACGGGGGCCGCCTACAATGAGCAGTTCTTC.

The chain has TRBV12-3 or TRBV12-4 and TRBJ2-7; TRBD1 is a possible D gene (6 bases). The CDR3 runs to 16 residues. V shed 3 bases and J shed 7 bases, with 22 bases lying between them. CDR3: CASSFEGQGIIREQYF. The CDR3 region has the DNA TGTGCCAGCAGTTTCGAGGGGCAGGGGATCATTCGGGAGCAGTACTTC.

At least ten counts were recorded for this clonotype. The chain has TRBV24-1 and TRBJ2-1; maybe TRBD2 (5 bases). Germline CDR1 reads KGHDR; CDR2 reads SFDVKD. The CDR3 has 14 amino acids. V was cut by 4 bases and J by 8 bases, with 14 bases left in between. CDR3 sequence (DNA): TGTGCCACCAGTGACCCCCGGAGGTCCTATGAGCAGTTCTTC. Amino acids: CATSDPRRSYEQFF.

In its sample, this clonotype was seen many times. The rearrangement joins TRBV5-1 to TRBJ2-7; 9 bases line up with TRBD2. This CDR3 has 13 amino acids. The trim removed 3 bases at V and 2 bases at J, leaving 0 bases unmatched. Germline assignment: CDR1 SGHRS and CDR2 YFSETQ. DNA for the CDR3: TGCGCCAGCAGCTCTAGCGGGGCCTACGAGCAGTACTTC. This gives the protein CASSSSGAYEQYF. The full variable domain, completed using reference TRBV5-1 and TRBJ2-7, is KAGVTQTPRYLIKTRGQQVTLSCSPISGHRSVSWYQQTPGQGLQFLFEYFSETQRNKGNFPGRFSGRQFSNSRSEMNVSTLELGDSALYLCASSSSGAYEQYFGPGTRLTVT.

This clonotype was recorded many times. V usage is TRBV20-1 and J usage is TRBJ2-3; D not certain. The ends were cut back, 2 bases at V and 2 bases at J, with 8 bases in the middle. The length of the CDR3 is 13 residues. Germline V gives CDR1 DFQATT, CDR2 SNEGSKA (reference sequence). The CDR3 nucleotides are TGCAGTGCTAGACTAGTAGACACAGATACGCAGTATTTT. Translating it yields CSARLVDTDTQYF.

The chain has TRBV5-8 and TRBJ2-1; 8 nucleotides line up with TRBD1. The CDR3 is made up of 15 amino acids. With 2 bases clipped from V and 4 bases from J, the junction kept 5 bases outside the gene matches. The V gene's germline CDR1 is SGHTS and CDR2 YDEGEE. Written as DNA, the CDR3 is TGTGCCAGCAGCTTCAGGGGGCTAGGTTACAATGAGCAGTTCTTC. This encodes CASSFRGLGYNEQFF.